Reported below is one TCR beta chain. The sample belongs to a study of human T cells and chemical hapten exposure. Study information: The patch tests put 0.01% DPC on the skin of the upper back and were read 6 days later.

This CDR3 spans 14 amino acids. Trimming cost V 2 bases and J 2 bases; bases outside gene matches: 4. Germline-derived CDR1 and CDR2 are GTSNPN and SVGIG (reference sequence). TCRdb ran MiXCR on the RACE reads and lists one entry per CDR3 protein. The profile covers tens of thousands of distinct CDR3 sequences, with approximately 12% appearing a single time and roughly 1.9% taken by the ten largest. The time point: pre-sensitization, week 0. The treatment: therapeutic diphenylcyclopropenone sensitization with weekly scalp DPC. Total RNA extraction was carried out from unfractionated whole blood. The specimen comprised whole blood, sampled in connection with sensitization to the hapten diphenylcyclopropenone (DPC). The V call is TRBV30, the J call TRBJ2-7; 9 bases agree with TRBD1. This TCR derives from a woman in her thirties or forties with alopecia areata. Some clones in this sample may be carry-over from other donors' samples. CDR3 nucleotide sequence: TGTGCCTGGAGTAGGGACAGGGCTACCTACGAGCAGTACTTC. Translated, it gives CAWSRDRATYEQYF. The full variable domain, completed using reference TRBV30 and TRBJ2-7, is SQTIHQWPATLVQPVGSPLSLECTVEGTSNPNLYWYRQAAGRGLQLLFYSVGIGQISSEVPQNLSASRPQDRQFILSSKKLLLSDSGFYLCAWSRDRATYEQYFGPGTRLTVT.